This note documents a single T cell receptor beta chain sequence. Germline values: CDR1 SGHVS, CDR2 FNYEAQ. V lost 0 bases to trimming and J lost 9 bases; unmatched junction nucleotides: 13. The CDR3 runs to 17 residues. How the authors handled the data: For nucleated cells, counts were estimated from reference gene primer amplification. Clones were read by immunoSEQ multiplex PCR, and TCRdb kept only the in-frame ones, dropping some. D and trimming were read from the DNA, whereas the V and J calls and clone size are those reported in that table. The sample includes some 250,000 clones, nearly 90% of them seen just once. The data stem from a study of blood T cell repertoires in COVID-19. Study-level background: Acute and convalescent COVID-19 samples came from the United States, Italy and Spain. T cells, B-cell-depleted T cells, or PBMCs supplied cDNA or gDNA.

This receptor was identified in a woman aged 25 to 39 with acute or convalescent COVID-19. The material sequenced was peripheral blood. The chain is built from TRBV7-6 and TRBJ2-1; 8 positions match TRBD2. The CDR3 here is CASSLAVAGSRSIEQFF. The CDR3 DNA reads TGTGCCAGCAGCTTAGCGGTAGCGGGAAGTCGGTCCATTGAGCAGTTCTTC.